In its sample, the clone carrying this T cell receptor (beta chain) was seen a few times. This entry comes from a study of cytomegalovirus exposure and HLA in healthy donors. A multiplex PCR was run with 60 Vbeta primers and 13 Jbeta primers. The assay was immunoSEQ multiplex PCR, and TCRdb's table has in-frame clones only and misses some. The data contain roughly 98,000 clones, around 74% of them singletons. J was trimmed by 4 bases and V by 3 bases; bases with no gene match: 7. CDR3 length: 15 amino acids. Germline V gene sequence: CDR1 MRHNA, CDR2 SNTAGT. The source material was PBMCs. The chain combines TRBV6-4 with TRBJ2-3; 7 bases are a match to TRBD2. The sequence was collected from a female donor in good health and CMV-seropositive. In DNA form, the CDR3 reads TGTGCCAGCAGTGAGTCGGGAGGTCACGCAGATACGCAGTATTTT. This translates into CASSESGGHADTQYF.